One sample yielded the 18 T cell receptor beta chains listed below, sequenced in a study of T cells in Graves' hyperthyroidism and ophthalmopathy. RNA transcripts provided the source from which TCR beta CDR3 regions were amplified. TCR CDR3 regions were first amplified by RT-PCR with HTBI primers. One entry per CDR3 protein results from TCRdb running MiXCR on the multiplex PCR reads. The table records around 300,000 distinct CDR3 sequences, about 14% of them present only once. The material sequenced was blood. The receptor source for this set is a woman in her twenties or thirties with Graves' hyperthyroidism that later progressed to Graves' ophthalmopathy.

There are many counts of this clonotype. This chain uses TRBV7-2 with TRBJ1-2; D is possibly TRBD1 (5 bases). The CDR3 is made up of 13 amino acids. Per germline, CDR1 SGHTA and CDR2 FQGNSA. The V end was cut by 2 bases, the J end by 8 bases, with 12 bases between. CDR3 loop: CASSLSRAGGYTF. In DNA form, the CDR3 reads TGTGCCAGCAGCTTATCTCGGGCAGGGGGCTACACCTTC.

This chain links TRBV5-1 with TRBJ1-2; 8 bases align to TRBD1. The V and J ends lost 9 bases and 8 bases, in that order; junction bases with no gene match: 6. The CDR3 spans 11 residues. The V gene's germline CDR1 is SGHRS and CDR2 YFSETQ. The CDR3 protein is CATSTGVGYTF. As DNA, the CDR3 is TGCGCCACCTCGACAGGGGTCGGCTACACCTTC.

About this clonotype itself: This sequence may be a read error, since a much larger clone differs from it by one base. The chain uses TRBV12-3 or TRBV12-4 and TRBJ1-4, with 9 nucleotides matching TRBD1. CDR3 length equals 16 residues. The CDR3 reads CASSRSTGGQNEKLLF. In DNA form, the CDR3 reads TGTGCCAGCAGTCGGTCTACAGGGGGCCAAAATGAAAAACTGCTTTTT.

The table lists this clonotype with many counts. This chain uses TRBV24-1 with TRBJ2-1; perhaps TRBD2 as D (6 bases). The CDR3 contains 16 residues. The V gene lost 3 bases and the J gene lost 6 bases, with 17 bases spanning the gap. Germline assignment: CDR1 KGHDR and CDR2 SFDVKD. CDR3 bases: TGTGCCACCAGTGATGCGACTAGTTGGGCACCCAATGAGCAGTTCTTC. Translation gives CATSDATSWAPNEQFF.

In this sample, this clonotype turned up many times. The V gene is TRBV5-5, the J gene TRBJ2-5, with 8 nucleotides matching TRBD1. Germline V lookup: CDR1 SGHKS, CDR2 YYEKEE (reference sequence). The CDR3 is 14 residues long. V dropped 2 bases and J dropped 5; count of bases not matched to a gene: 5. This chain's CDR3 is CASSLGQGVETQYF. CDR3 in DNA: TGTGCCAGCAGCTTAGGACAGGGCGTTGAGACCCAGTACTTC.

This clonotype has at least ten counts. This sequence joins TRBV12-3 or TRBV12-4 and TRBJ2-5; D possibly corresponds to TRBD2 (6 bases). V dropped 4 bases and J dropped 5 bases, with 14 bases sitting between them. There are 14 residues in the CDR3. The CDR3 loop is CASSSTVGRETQYF. The DNA for the CDR3 is TGTGCCAGCAGTTCTACCGTGGGGAGGGAGACCCAGTACTTC.

This clonotype was found many times. This chain uses TRBV7-2 with TRBJ2-1, with TRBD2 matching over 11 bases. This CDR3 region has 16 residues. The V gene end was trimmed by 2 bases and the J gene end by 2 bases; junction bases not matched to a gene: 2. Germline values: CDR1 SGHTA, CDR2 FQGNSA. Written as DNA, the CDR3 is TGTGCCAGCAGCTTATTAGCGGGAGGGCCCTACAATGAGCAGTTCTTC. It encodes CASSLLAGGPYNEQFF.

This clonotype came up many times. The chain joins TRBV30 to TRBJ2-1; D uncertain. The CDR3 length is 12 residues. Germline V CDR1 and CDR2: GTSNPN, SVGIG (reference sequence). V was clipped by 2 bases and J by 9 bases, with 11 bases between them. The CDR3 region has the DNA TGTGCCTGGAGTACCCAGGTCGGTGAGCAGTTCTTC. This translates into CAWSTQVGEQFF.

This clonotype was detected many times. The genes are TRBV7-9 and TRBJ1-4, with D unresolved. The CDR3 covers 13 residues. Deletions cut 8 bases from V and 4 bases from J, with 11 bases between. CDR1 and CDR2 (germline): SEHNR, FQNEAQ (reference sequence). The CDR3 region is CASENTINEKLFF. The DNA for the CDR3 is TGTGCCAGCGAGAACACCATTAATGAAAAACTGTTTTTT.

At least ten counts were recorded for this clonotype. V and J are TRBV4-1 and TRBJ2-5; no clear D. The CDR3 covers 13 residues. V gave up 8 bases and J gave up 4 bases, with 14 bases separating them. Germline V CDR1 and CDR2: MGHRA, YSYEKL. The CDR3 region has the DNA TGCGCCAGCGGGATGGCAGCGTCAGAGACCCAGTACTTC. Translation: CASGMAASETQYF.

There are a few counts of this clonotype. V usage is TRBV7-2 and J usage is TRBJ1-2; D is unresolved. Germline loops: CDR1 SGHTA, CDR2 FQGNSA. V lost 1 base and J lost 3, with 3 bases in between. This CDR3 has 12 amino acids. CDR3 DNA sequence: TGTGCCAGCAGCTTAGTACACTATGGCTACACCTTC. Protein sequence: CASSLVHYGYTF.

This clonotype was counted many times. The rearrangement links TRBV7-9 to TRBJ1-1; D is unresolved. V was pared by 2 bases and J by 0 bases, with 4 bases between. Germline CDR1 reads SEHNR; CDR2 reads FQNEAQ (reference sequence). CDR3 length: 13 residues. For the CDR3, the DNA is TGTGCCAGCAGCTTACCTCTGAACACTGAAGCTTTCTTT. Amino acids: CASSLPLNTEAFF.

This clonotype was counted at least ten times. CDR3 DNA sequence: TGTGCCAGCAGCTTGGGTGTAAGGGACCAAGAGACCCAGTACTTC. It codes for CASSLGVRDQETQYF. The chain employs TRBV7-9 and TRBJ2-5, with D unclear. The CDR3 length is 15 residues. The V and J ends lost 3 bases and 0 bases respectively, with 11 bases between them. The V gene's germline CDR1 is SEHNR and CDR2 FQNEAQ (reference sequence).

This clonotype was recorded at least ten times. The gene calls are TRBV28 and TRBJ1-4; maybe TRBD1 (6 bases). V was shortened by 8 bases and J by 5 bases, with 18 bases between the two germline ends. This CDR3 has 15 amino acids. Germline values: CDR1 MDHEN, CDR2 SYDVKM. In DNA, the CDR3 is TGTGCCAGCTTAAAAATCGGGACAAACAATGAAAAACTGTTTTTT. Its translation: CASLKIGTNNEKLFF.

This clonotype has just a few counts. The rearrangement links TRBV13 to TRBJ2-5; TRBD2 is a possible D gene (5 bases). CDR3 length equals 13 residues. Germline loops: CDR1 PRHDT, CDR2 FYEKMQ (reference sequence). V was shortened by 6 bases and J by 2 bases, with 10 bases between the two germline ends. The CDR3 region has the DNA TGTGCCAGCAGGAGCGGCCCTCAAGAGACCCAGTACTTC. It encodes CASRSGPQETQYF.

V is TRBV7-2 and J is TRBJ2-7; 7 bases map to TRBD2. CDR1 and CDR2 (germline): SGHTA, FQGNSA. This CDR3 is 14 amino acids long. Trimming cost V 5 bases and J 3 bases; bases outside gene matches: 7. CDR3 protein: CASSARGTNYEQYF. CDR3 DNA: TGTGCCAGCAGCGCTCGGGGGACTAACTACGAGCAGTACTTC.

This clonotype was counted at least ten times. This rearrangement joins TRBV6-2 or TRBV6-3 to TRBJ1-5; TRBD1 agrees at 7 bases. Germline V gene sequence: CDR1 MNHEY, CDR2 SVGEGT. With V trimmed by 1 base and J by 0 bases, 0 bases remained unmatched. The CDR3 is 15 amino acids. The DNA for the CDR3 is TGTGCCAGCAGTTACTGGGACAGTAGCAATCAGCCCCAGCATTTT. It specifies CASSYWDSSNQPQHF.

Ten or more counts support this clonotype. V gene TRBV28 combines with J gene TRBJ2-5; 9 bases match TRBD1. The CDR3 has 15 residues. Germline CDR1 MDHEN, CDR2 SYDVKM. V trimming: 4 bases; J trimming: 5 bases; junction bases outside the gene matches: 8. CDR3 sequence: CASSWGTGLQETQYF. The CDR3, as DNA: TGTGCCAGCAGTTGGGGGACAGGGCTGCAGGAGACCCAGTACTTC.